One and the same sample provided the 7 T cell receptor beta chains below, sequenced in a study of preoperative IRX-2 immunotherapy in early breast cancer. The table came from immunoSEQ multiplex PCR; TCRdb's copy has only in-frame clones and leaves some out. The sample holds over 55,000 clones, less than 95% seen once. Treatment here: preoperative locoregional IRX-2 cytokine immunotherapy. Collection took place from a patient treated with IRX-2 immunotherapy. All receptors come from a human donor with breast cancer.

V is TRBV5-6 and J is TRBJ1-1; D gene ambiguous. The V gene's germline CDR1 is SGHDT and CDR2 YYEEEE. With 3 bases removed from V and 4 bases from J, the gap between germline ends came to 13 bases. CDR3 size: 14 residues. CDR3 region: CASSWIDPLTEAFF. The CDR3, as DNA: TGTGCCAGCAGCTGGATCGATCCACTCACTGAAGCTTTCTTT.

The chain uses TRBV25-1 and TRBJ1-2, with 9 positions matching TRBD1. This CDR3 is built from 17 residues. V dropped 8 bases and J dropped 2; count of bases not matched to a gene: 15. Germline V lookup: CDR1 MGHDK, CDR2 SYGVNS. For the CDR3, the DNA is TGTGCCAGCGGACTGAAACCCTCCGGGACAGGGAACTATGGCTACACCTTC. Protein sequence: CASGLKPSGTGNYGYTF.

CDR3 in amino acids: CASTHLGYPNEQFF. In nucleotides, the CDR3 is TGTGCCAGCACCCACCTAGGTTACCCCAATGAGCAGTTCTTC. The chain joins TRBV11-2 to TRBJ2-1; D gene ambiguous. Germline CDR1 reads SGHAT; CDR2 reads FQNNGV. V was trimmed by 7 bases and J by 6 bases, leaving 16 bases between them. The CDR3 is made up of 14 amino acids.

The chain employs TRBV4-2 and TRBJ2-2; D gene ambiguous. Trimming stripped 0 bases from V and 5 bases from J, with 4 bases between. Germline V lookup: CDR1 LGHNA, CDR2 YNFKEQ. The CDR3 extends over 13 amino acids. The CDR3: CASSQEETGELFF. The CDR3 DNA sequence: TGTGCCAGCAGCCAAGAAGAAACCGGGGAGCTGTTTTTT.

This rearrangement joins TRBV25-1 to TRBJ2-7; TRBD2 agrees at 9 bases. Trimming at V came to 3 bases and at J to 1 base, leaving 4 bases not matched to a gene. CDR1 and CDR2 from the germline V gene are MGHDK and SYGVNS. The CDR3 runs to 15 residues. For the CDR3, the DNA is TGTGCCAGCAGTGACTTCCTAGCGGGGTCCTACGAGCAGTACTTC. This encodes CASSDFLAGSYEQYF.

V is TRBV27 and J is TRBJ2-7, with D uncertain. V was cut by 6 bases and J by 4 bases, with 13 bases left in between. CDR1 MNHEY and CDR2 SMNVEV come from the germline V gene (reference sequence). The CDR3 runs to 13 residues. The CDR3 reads CASSPGWGYEQYF. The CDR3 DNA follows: TGTGCCAGCAGCCCCGGGTGGGGTTACGAGCAGTACTTC.

DNA of the CDR3: TGCAGCGTTGATCCGGGTGGAAATGAGCAGTTCTTC. Its protein product is CSVDPGGNEQFF. The chain couples TRBV29-1 to TRBJ2-1; no definite D call. The CDR3 is made up of 12 amino acids. With 3 bases removed from V and 7 bases from J, the gap between germline ends came to 10 bases. From germline, CDR1 is SQVTM and CDR2 ANQGSEA.